Each of the 4 T cell receptor beta chains below was sequenced from the same sample in a study of control samples from healthy donors and cancer patients. Assay used: immunoSEQ multiplex PCR; TCRdb lists only in-frame clones, some missing. This table holds 120,000 or so clones, roughly 87% found once. Sequencing was performed on blood. The receptor set was obtained from a man aged 35 to 55 in good health.

This clone has just one count. The chain links TRBV6-5 to TRBJ2-7; D may correspond to TRBD1 or TRBD2 (6 bases each). With 0 bases removed from V and 5 bases from J, the gap between germline ends came to 14 bases. This CDR3 region has 15 residues. Germline V gene data show CDR1 as MNHEY and CDR2 as SVGAGI. In nucleotides, the CDR3 is TGTGCCAGCAGTTACTCGTGGGGTAGGGGGGACGAGCAGTACTTC. Protein: CASSYSWGRGDEQYF.

The gene calls are TRBV6-6 and TRBJ2-1; a possible D gene is TRBD1 (6 bases). Germline V gene data show CDR1 as MNHNY and CDR2 as SVGAGI (reference sequence). V dropped 9 bases and J dropped 0 bases, with 15 bases sitting between them. The CDR3 has 15 amino acids. The DNA for the CDR3 is TGTGCCAGTTCAACGAGGGGGAGCTCCTACAATGAGCAGTTCTTC. It yields the protein CASSTRGSSYNEQFF.

J is TRBJ2-5 and V is TRBV5-4; TRBD2 is a possible D gene (5 bases). The CDR3 runs 15 residues. Trimming left V 1 base short and J 3 bases short, with 13 bases between. Germline CDR1 reads SGHNT; CDR2 reads YYREEE (reference sequence). CDR3 in amino acids: CASSLPSMGKETQYF. Here the CDR3 DNA reads TGTGCCAGCAGCTTGCCTAGCATGGGGAAAGAGACCCAGTACTTC.

The V and J genes are TRBV5-1 and TRBJ1-2; unclear D gene. The CDR3 covers 13 residues. V lost 0 bases and J 5 bases, leaving 8 bases between the germline ends. Looked up from germline, CDR1 is SGHRS and CDR2 is YFSETQ. CDR3 bases: TGCGCCAGCAGCTTGGGTCTGCGATATGGCTACACCTTC. Amino acids: CASSLGLRYGYTF.